This TCR beta chain derives from a study of blood T cell repertoires in COVID-19. Study summary: Samples taken during acute and convalescent COVID-19 were collected in the United States, Italy and Spain. Sample material is recorded as cDNA or gDNA derived from T cells, B-cell-depleted T cells, or PBMCs.

V lost 1 base, J lost 6 bases, and 6 bases stayed unmatched. CDR1 is SGHTA, CDR2 FQGTGA, per germline. This CDR3 has 15 residues. Generated by immunoSEQ multiplex PCR, the TCRdb table keeps only in-frame clones and is missing some. In the table there are over 250,000 clones, 88% of which are singletons. The source is a woman between 35 and 50 years old who had recovered from COVID-19. Specimen: peripheral blood. This chain joins TRBV7-3 and TRBJ2-1; 7 nucleotides line up with TRBD2. CDR3 DNA: TGTGCCAGCAGCTTAAGTTCGGGAGGACTCAATGAGCAGTTCTTC. This codes for CASSLSSGGLNEQFF.